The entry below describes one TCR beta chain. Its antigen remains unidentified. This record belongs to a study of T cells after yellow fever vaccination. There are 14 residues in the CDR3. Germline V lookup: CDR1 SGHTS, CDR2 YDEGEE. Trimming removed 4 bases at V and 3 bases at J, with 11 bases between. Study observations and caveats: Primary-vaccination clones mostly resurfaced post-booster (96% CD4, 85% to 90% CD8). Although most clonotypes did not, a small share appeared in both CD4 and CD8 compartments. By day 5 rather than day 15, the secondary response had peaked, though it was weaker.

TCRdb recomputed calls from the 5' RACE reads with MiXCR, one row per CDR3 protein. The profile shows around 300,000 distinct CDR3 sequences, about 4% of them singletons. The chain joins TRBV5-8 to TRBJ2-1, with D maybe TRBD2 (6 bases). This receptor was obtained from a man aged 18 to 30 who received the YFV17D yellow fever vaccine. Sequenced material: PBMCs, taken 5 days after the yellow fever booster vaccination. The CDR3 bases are TGTGCCAGCAGCCTTTGGGGGGACTACAATGAGCAGTTCTTC. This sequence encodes CASSLWGDYNEQFF.